What follows are 23 T cell receptor beta chains derived from one specimen sequenced in a study of cytomegalovirus exposure and HLA in healthy donors. The primer mix had 60 Vbeta and 13 Jbeta primers. The data were produced by immunoSEQ multiplex PCR, yet TCRdb's version contains in-frame clones alone and is incomplete. Of about 160,000 clones detected, roughly 80% appear once; the ten largest clones hold nearly 8.5%. The material sequenced was PBMCs. These receptor sequences come from a male donor in good health and CMV-seropositive.

The genes are TRBV6-6 and TRBJ1-4, with 7 bases aligning to TRBD1. This CDR3 has 16 amino acids. Trimming at V came to 4 bases and at J to 0 bases, leaving 5 bases not matched to a gene. The germline V gene has CDR1 MNHNY and CDR2 SVGAGI (reference sequence). CDR3 in DNA: TGTGCCAGCAGTTTCCAGGGACAGTCAACTAATGAAAAACTGTTTTTT. Protein: CASSFQGQSTNEKLFF.

The V call is TRBV7-9, the J call TRBJ2-1; 7 positions match TRBD2. Germline-derived CDR1 and CDR2 are SEHNR and FQNEAQ (reference sequence). The CDR3 covers 15 residues. V lost 8 bases, J lost 4 bases, and 11 bases stayed unmatched. This CDR3 is CASDLGGTRYNEQFF. The DNA for the CDR3 is TGTGCCAGCGACTTGGGGGGGACTCGATACAATGAGCAGTTCTTC.

Notes on this clone: Within the sample, other DNA sequences also encode this same CDR3. The chain employs TRBV27 and TRBJ1-4; no reliable D call. The germline V gene encodes CDR1 MNHEY and CDR2 SMNVEV (reference sequence). Trimming stripped 4 bases from V and 0 bases from J, with 6 bases between. The CDR3 is 14 amino acids. The CDR3 DNA follows: TGTGCCAGCAGTTCAGTTGCAACTAATGAAAAACTGTTTTTT. Translation gives CASSSVATNEKLFF. The full variable domain, in which reference TRBV27 and TRBJ1-4 provide the parts outside the CDR3, is EAQVTQNPRYLITVTGKKLTVTCSQNMNHEYMSWYRQDPGLGLRQIYYSMNVEVTDKGDVPEGYKVSRKEKRNFPLILESPSPNQTSLYFCASSSVATNEKLFFGSGTQLSVL.

This rearrangement joins TRBV28 to TRBJ1-1; TRBD1 matches 11 bases. V shed 5 bases and J 11 bases; nucleotides not matched to a gene: 4. Germline values: CDR1 MDHEN, CDR2 SYDVKM. The CDR3 runs 12 residues. The CDR3 DNA is TGTGCCAGCAGTGGACAGGGGGCCCGGGCTTTCTTT. Protein sequence: CASSGQGARAFF.

The sample holds a few counts of this clone. The chain has TRBV5-4 and TRBJ2-1; D is uncertain. V lost 4 bases and J 0 bases, leaving 5 bases between the germline ends. The CDR3 loop spans 13 amino acids. CDR1 and CDR2 from the germline V gene are SGHNT and YYREEE (reference sequence). The CDR3 reads CASSEVSYNEQFF. The CDR3 DNA reads TGTGCCAGCAGCGAGGTCTCCTACAATGAGCAGTTCTTC.

The CDR3 coding sequence is TGTGCCAGCAGCCAAGGGCCCAGGGCGAGGACTGAAGCTTTCTTT. Translating gives CASSQGPRARTEAFF. The chain links TRBV14 to TRBJ1-1, with D possibly TRBD1 on 5 matching bases. Germline CDR1 reads SGHDN; CDR2 reads FVKESK. CDR3 length: 15 amino acids. V was pared by 1 base and J by 5 bases, with 14 bases between.

The V and J genes are TRBV5-1 and TRBJ1-1; TRBD1 matches 9 bases. Per the germline V gene, CDR1 is SGHRS and CDR2 is YFSETQ. J was trimmed by 3 bases and V by 4 bases; bases with no gene match: 10. The CDR3 is made up of 16 amino acids. DNA of the CDR3: TGCGCCAGCAGCCGAAACTCCAGACAGGGGGACACTGAAGCTTTCTTT. It translates to CASSRNSRQGDTEAFF.

The gene calls are TRBV4-3 and TRBJ2-7, with D possibly TRBD2 on 6 matching bases. The CDR3 is 15 amino acids. V was clipped by 4 bases and J by 2 bases, with 15 bases between them. Germline CDR1 LGHNA, CDR2 YSLEER. In nucleotides, the CDR3 is TGCGCCAGCAGCCGTCAGGGCGGGGATGCCTACGAGCAGTACTTC. Protein: CASSRQGGDAYEQYF.

The V and J genes are TRBV27 and TRBJ2-5, with D uncertain. The CDR3 covers 14 residues. Trimming pared 0 bases from V and 2 bases from J, leaving 7 bases between. Germline V gene lookup returns CDR1 MNHEY and CDR2 SMNVEV (reference sequence). CDR3 sequence: CASSLSGQQETQYF. CDR3 DNA sequence: TGTGCCAGCAGTTTATCGGGCCAGCAAGAGACCCAGTACTTC.

Here the CDR3 reads CASGKDWNTEAFF. Here the CDR3 DNA reads TGTGCCAGCGGTAAGGACTGGAACACTGAAGCTTTCTTT. V usage is TRBV6-6 and J usage is TRBJ1-1; D is unclear. V lost 8 bases to trimming and J lost 1 base, with 11 bases between them. The CDR3 is 13 amino acids. Germline CDR1 reads MNHNY; CDR2 reads SVGAGI (reference sequence).

The chain recombines TRBV9 with TRBJ1-1, with 10 bases matching TRBD1. Germline V gives CDR1 SGDLS, CDR2 YYNGEE. The J segment lost 2 bases and the V segment lost 3 bases, leaving 7 bases of the junction unmatched. The CDR3 runs to 16 residues. CDR3 sequence (DNA): TGTGCCAGCAGCGCGCTCCGGGACAGGGGAAACACTGAAGCTTTCTTT. Translating it yields CASSALRDRGNTEAFF.

V usage is TRBV5-1 and J usage is TRBJ1-1; D uncertain. V lost 0 bases and J 1 base, leaving 7 bases between the germline ends. Germline-derived CDR1 and CDR2 are SGHRS and YFSETQ. The CDR3 spans 14 residues. CDR3 sequence (DNA): TGCGCCAGCAGCTTGGGGGCGGGGAACACTGAAGCTTTCTTT. Its protein is CASSLGAGNTEAFF.

The chain links TRBV5-1 to TRBJ1-4; 10 nucleotides match TRBD1. CDR1 is SGHRS and CDR2 is YFSETQ in the germline V gene. V dropped 3 bases and J dropped 7; count of bases not matched to a gene: 6. The CDR3 covers 15 residues. The CDR3 nucleotides read TGCGCCAGCAGCTCGCAGACAGGGGGCGGTGAAAAACTGTTTTTT. It codes for CASSSQTGGGEKLFF.

This chain connects TRBV4-1 to TRBJ1-3; D is possibly TRBD1 (5 bases). V lost 1 base and J lost 4, with 17 bases in between. This CDR3 is 17 amino acids long. Germline CDR1 and CDR2: MGHRA and YSYEKL. CDR3 DNA: TGCGCCAGCAGCCAAGTGGGGGGGGGAGTCTCCGGAAACACCATATATTTT. This gives the protein CASSQVGGGVSGNTIYF.

This clone was detected only a few times. The chain employs TRBV7-2 and TRBJ1-2, with 7 bases lining up with TRBD1. The V and J ends lost 5 bases and 4 bases, in that order; junction bases with no gene match: 13. From germline, CDR1 is SGHTA and CDR2 FQGNSA. There are 16 residues in the CDR3. For the CDR3, the DNA is TGTGCCAGCAGCCGGGACAGCGATATCTTACCCTATGGCTACACCTTC. It codes for CASSRDSDILPYGYTF.

This clone was counted between two and nine times. V usage is TRBV5-1 and J usage is TRBJ1-3; D is ambiguous. Looked up from germline, CDR1 is SGHRS and CDR2 is YFSETQ. The CDR3 is 13 residues long. The V gene lost 3 bases and the J gene lost 1 base, with 5 bases spanning the gap. CDR3 nucleotide sequence: TGCGCCAGCAGCTCGGGGTCTGGAAACACCATATATTTT. The encoded protein is CASSSGSGNTIYF.

The count of this clone is one. This chain joins TRBV28 and TRBJ2-1, with 9 nucleotides matching TRBD1. The CDR3 is made up of 20 amino acids. Germline assignment: CDR1 MDHEN and CDR2 SYDVKM. V lost 0 bases and J lost 4; bases outside the gene matches: 16. The CDR3 coding sequence is TGTGCCAGCAGTTTATGGAATGTACGCCGGGACAGGGTCGTTTACAATGAGCAGTTCTTC. This translates into CASSLWNVRRDRVVYNEQFF.

J is TRBJ1-5 and V is TRBV2; TRBD1 agrees at 9 bases. This CDR3 has 15 residues. Germline CDR1 is SNHLY and CDR2 is FYNNEI. Germline trimming cut 5 bases from V and 7 bases from J; bases unmatched to any gene: 9. The CDR3 DNA reads as TGTGCCAGCAGTTGGGGACAGGGCCGAGGGCAGCCCCAGCATTTT. Its translation: CASSWGQGRGQPQHF. Variable domain in full (rest from reference TRBV2 and TRBJ1-5): EPEVTQTPSHQVTQMGQEVILRCVPISNHLYFYWYRQILGQKVEFLVSFYNNEISEKSEIFDDQFSVERPDGSNFTLKIRSTKLEDSAMYFCASSWGQGRGQPQHFGDGTRLSIL.

CDR3 in amino acids: CATRAAEGNQPQHF. The CDR3 DNA reads TGTGCCACCAGGGCGGCCGAAGGCAATCAGCCCCAGCATTTT. V gene TRBV10-3 combines with J gene TRBJ1-5; tentatively, D is TRBD1 (5 bases). Trimming removed 10 bases at V and 2 bases at J, with 15 bases between. The germline V gene encodes CDR1 ENHRY and CDR2 SYGVKD. This CDR3 region has 14 residues.

This clone was observed once. The chain recombines TRBV18 with TRBJ2-1; perhaps TRBD1 as D (5 bases). CDR1 KGHSH and CDR2 LQKENI come from the germline V gene. V lost 4 bases, J lost 2 bases, and 18 bases lay in between. The CDR3 has 17 residues. Here the CDR3 DNA reads TGTGCCAGCTCACTAAGGGCAGGGTCTACCCCCTACAATGAGCAGTTCTTC. Translating it yields CASSLRAGSTPYNEQFF.

This clone has just a few counts. The J gene is TRBJ1-3, the V gene TRBV15; D may be TRBD1 (5 bases). Deletions cut 6 bases from V and 1 base from J, with 7 bases between. Per germline, CDR1 LNHNV and CDR2 YYDKDF (reference sequence). The CDR3 runs to 13 residues. The CDR3 region has the DNA TGTGCCACCAGACAGGAATCTGGAAACACCATATATTTT. It is translated as CATRQESGNTIYF.

Only a few counts were recorded for this clone. This chain uses TRBV12-5 with TRBJ1-1, with 9 bases fitting TRBD1. Per the germline V gene, CDR1 is LGHNT and CDR2 is FRNRAP. The V and J ends lost 6 bases and 4 bases, in that order; junction bases with no gene match: 3. There are 13 residues in the CDR3. This chain's CDR3 is CASGDRGTTEAFF. CDR3 DNA sequence: TGTGCTAGTGGGGACAGGGGTACCACTGAAGCTTTCTTT.

This clone occurred a few times. The chain links TRBV5-4 to TRBJ2-1, with TRBD2 matching 11 bases. The CDR3 totals 15 residues. The trim removed 4 bases at V and 10 bases at J, leaving 10 bases unmatched. The V gene's germline CDR1 is SGHNT and CDR2 YYREEE (reference sequence). The chain's CDR3 is CASSTGTSGAMEQFF. CDR3 DNA sequence: TGTGCCAGCAGCACCGGGACTAGCGGTGCTATGGAGCAGTTCTTC.